This TCR beta chain was found in a study of blood T cell repertoires in COVID-19. CDR1 is SGHTA, CDR2 FQGNSA, per germline. The junction had 5 bases not matched to a gene; V was cut back by 5 bases and J by 7 bases. CDR3 length: 14 amino acids. Clones were sequenced by immunoSEQ multiplex PCR, and TCRdb holds only the in-frame ones, with some missing. The profile shows hundreds of thousands of clones, 75% to 90% of them singletons. The TCR was taken from a man aged 25-45 years who had recovered from COVID-19. The rearrangement uses TRBV7-2 and TRBJ1-6; the match to TRBD1 covers 7 bases. The sample taken for sequencing was PBMCs or T cells enriched from blood (not recorded which). CDR3 loop: CASSPTGVNSPLHF. CDR3 sequence (DNA): TGTGCCAGCAGCCCTACAGGGGTGAATTCACCCCTCCACTTT.